This entry lists 30 T cell receptor beta chains sequenced from one sample in a study of post-analysis software for immune sequencing data. Their specific antigens are unknown. Prepared TCR beta cDNA libraries contained unique molecular identifiers. TCRdb analysed the PCR reads with MiXCR anew, one entry per CDR3 protein. The sample has 400,000 to 500,000 distinct CDR3 sequences, 30% to 40% seen once. General observations from the study: TRBV5-6, TRBV5-1 and TRBV20-1 belonged to a set of roughly five TRBV segments that were more frequent in patients than controls.

Material: blood. Receptors were obtained from a girl aged 2 to 9 with multiple sclerosis.

This clonotype was seen only once. The chain has TRBV21-1 and TRBJ2-1; TRBD2 is taken as the D call from the table, unchecked against the DNA. TRBV21-1 is a pseudogene. This CDR3 is built from 17 residues. CDR3 amino acids: CASSKELWSGRDNEQFF. The CDR3 coding sequence is TGTGCCAGCAGCAAAGAGTTGTGGAGCGGGAGGGATAATGAGCAGTTCTTC.

This chain joins TRBV5-6 and TRBJ2-1, with a weak D call TRBD1 (5 bases). The CDR3 loop spans 16 amino acids. In germline, CDR1 is SGHDT, CDR2 YYEEEE. V was trimmed by 4 bases and J by 2 bases, leaving 16 bases between them. DNA of the CDR3: TGTGCCAGCAGCAAAGGGGCCCGCCTAACCTACAATGAGCAGTTCTTC. Translated, it gives CASSKGARLTYNEQFF. Based on the CDR3 plus reference TRBV5-6 and TRBJ2-1, the full variable domain is DAGVTQSPTHLIKTRGQQVTLRCSPKSGHDTVSWYQQALGQGPQFIFQYYEEEERQRGNFPDRFSGHQFPNYSSELNVNALLLGDSALYLCASSKGARLTYNEQFFGPGTRLTVL.

The genes are TRBV12-3 or TRBV12-4 and TRBJ2-7; possibly TRBD1 or TRBD2 for D (5 bases each). V gave up 5 bases and J gave up 1 base, with 21 bases separating them. The CDR3 totals 17 residues. The DNA for the CDR3 is TGTGCCAGCAGTAGAACGGGACCCAAACCCCCGTCCTACGAGCAGTACTTC. Translating it yields CASSRTGPKPPSYEQYF.

This clonotype came up many times. The rearrangement uses TRBV10-3 and TRBJ2-7, with D perhaps given as TRBD1 or TRBD2 (5 bases each). V lost 5 bases and J 7 bases, leaving 15 bases between the germline ends. Germline assignment: CDR1 ENHRY and CDR2 SYGVKD. This CDR3 has 13 residues. The CDR3 loop is CAISTGTLGEQYF. As DNA, the CDR3 is TGTGCCATCAGTACCGGGACCCTAGGGGAGCAGTACTTC.

This clonotype was observed a few times. The chain links TRBV7-3 to TRBJ1-1; unclear D gene. This CDR3 spans 13 amino acids. Trimming took off 5 bases at V and 1 base at J, with 8 bases between the two ends. Germline lookup yields CDR1 SGHTA and CDR2 FQGTGA. The CDR3 loop is CASSNNRNTEAFF. The CDR3 DNA is TGTGCCAGCAGCAACAACAGGAACACTGAAGCTTTCTTT.

This clonotype was detected only a few times. The chain uses TRBV27 and TRBJ1-2; 9 bases agree with TRBD1. The CDR3 is 15 residues long. V trimming: 5 bases; J trimming: 7 bases; junction bases outside the gene matches: 11. CDR1 is MNHEY and CDR2 is SMNVEV in the germline V gene (reference sequence). The CDR3 nucleotides read TGTGCCAGCAGTCCCGCGGGACAGGGCTTTGCTGGCTACACCTTC. Translated, it gives CASSPAGQGFAGYTF.

V gene TRBV7-3 combines with J gene TRBJ2-5; TRBD2 is a possible D gene (5 bases). Germline-derived CDR1 and CDR2 are SGHTA and FQGTGA. The CDR3 loop spans 13 amino acids. The germline V and J ends were trimmed by 8 bases and 3 bases, with 13 bases remaining between them. DNA of the CDR3: TGTGCCAGCTCACCACCCGGGGAAGAGACCCAGTACTTC. Residues: CASSPPGEETQYF.

CDR3 protein: CASSYSGVGHYGYTF. The CDR3 DNA is TGTGCCAGCAGTTACTCGGGTGTGGGCCACTATGGCTACACCTTC. The V gene is TRBV6-5, the J gene TRBJ1-2; no firm D call. Germline CDR1 MNHEY, CDR2 SVGAGI. This CDR3 contains 15 residues. The V end was cut by 0 bases, the J end by 3 bases, with 11 bases between.

This clonotype was picked up a small number of times. The chain recombines TRBV29-1 with TRBJ2-1, with 11 bases matching TRBD2. The ends lost 5 bases at V and 4 bases at J; junction bases unmatched: 4. From germline, CDR1 is SQVTM and CDR2 ANQGSEA. CDR3 size: 14 residues. The CDR3 bases are TGCAGCGTTCAGACTAGCGGGATGTACAATGAGCAGTTCTTC. Translated: CSVQTSGMYNEQFF.

V and J are TRBV20-1 and TRBJ2-7, with no clear D. CDR1 and CDR2 (germline): DFQATT, SNEGSKA (reference sequence). V lost 7 bases, J lost 3 bases, and 10 bases lay in between. The CDR3 consists of 11 residues. The CDR3 region is CSGAQLYEQYF. The CDR3, as DNA: TGCAGTGGTGCACAACTCTACGAGCAGTACTTC.

This clonotype was recorded at least ten times. This rearrangement joins TRBV4-2 to TRBJ1-4, with a weak D call TRBD1 (5 bases). Trimming pared 2 bases from V and 8 bases from J, leaving 18 bases between. CDR1 and CDR2 (germline): LGHNA, YNFKEQ. The CDR3 contains 16 residues. The CDR3 protein is CASSQTSGGEREKLFF. CDR3 nucleotide sequence: TGTGCCAGCAGCCAAACCTCTGGGGGGGAGAGGGAAAAACTGTTTTTT.

This clonotype has more than one count but fewer than ten. This chain links TRBV20-1 with TRBJ2-1, with 7 bases aligning to TRBD2. This CDR3 is built from 14 residues. Germline V gene lookup returns CDR1 DFQATT and CDR2 SNEGSKA (reference sequence). After removal of 5 bases from V and 1 base from J, the junction contained 5 bases not matched to a gene. In nucleotides, the CDR3 is TGCAGTGCTCCTCCTAGCGGATCCTACAATGAGCAGTTCTTC. It is translated as CSAPPSGSYNEQFF.

J is TRBJ2-1 and V is TRBV5-6, with unresolved D. CDR1 and CDR2 from the germline V gene are SGHDT and YYEEEE. The CDR3 spans 12 residues. The germline V and J ends were trimmed by 7 bases and 2 bases, with 7 bases remaining between them. The CDR3 here is CASFGPYNEQFF. The CDR3 DNA reads TGTGCCAGCTTCGGCCCCTACAATGAGCAGTTCTTC.

The V and J genes are TRBV10-3 and TRBJ2-1, with D perhaps matching TRBD2 (7 bases). Trimming stripped 8 bases from V and 4 bases from J, with 15 bases between. Germline V gene lookup returns CDR1 ENHRY and CDR2 SYGVKD. The CDR3 runs to 14 residues. The CDR3 region has the DNA TGTGCCATCTCACTTGGGGGGGCTTACAATGAGCAGTTCTTC. Translating gives CAISLGGAYNEQFF.

V gene TRBV20-1 combines with J gene TRBJ1-2, with D unresolved. This CDR3 spans 14 amino acids. CDR1 is DFQATT and CDR2 is SNEGSKA in the germline V gene (reference sequence). The ends were cut back, 3 bases at V and 3 bases at J, with 14 bases in the middle. The CDR3 DNA reads as TGCAGTGCTAGTCCGCCCTCAGGTGACTATGGCTACACCTTC. It yields the protein CSASPPSGDYGYTF.

This chain links TRBV5-1 with TRBJ2-7; no clear D. The CDR3 consists of 12 residues. Germline V CDR1 and CDR2: SGHRS, YFSETQ. Trimming pared 1 base from V and 7 bases from J, leaving 9 bases between. This CDR3 reads CASSLTLREQYF. DNA for the CDR3: TGCGCCAGCAGCTTGACCCTGAGGGAGCAGTACTTC. Full variable domain (missing parts from reference TRBV5-1 and TRBJ2-7): KAGVTQTPRYLIKTRGQQVTLSCSPISGHRSVSWYQQTPGQGLQFLFEYFSETQRNKGNFPGRFSGRQFSNSRSEMNVSTLELGDSALYLCASSLTLREQYFGPGTRLTVT.

This chain uses TRBV3-1 with TRBJ2-3, with D perhaps matching TRBD1 (5 bases). This CDR3 region has 16 residues. The V gene lost 2 bases and the J gene lost 4 bases, with 16 bases spanning the gap. The germline V gene encodes CDR1 LGHDT and CDR2 YNNKEL (reference sequence). For the CDR3, the DNA is TGTGCCAGCAGCCAATTCCTGGCAGGGCCACCAGATACGCAGTATTTT. Residues: CASSQFLAGPPDTQYF.

This sequence joins TRBV29-1 and TRBJ2-3; D is undetermined. V lost 4 bases to trimming and J lost 3 bases, with 8 bases between them. Per germline, CDR1 SQVTM and CDR2 ANQGSEA. The CDR3 runs 12 residues. CDR3: CSVVHITDTQYF. The CDR3 DNA reads as TGCAGCGTTGTACACATTACAGATACGCAGTATTTT.

V gene TRBV20-1 combines with J gene TRBJ2-3; possible D gene TRBD2, 7 bases. The V end was cut by 5 bases, the J end by 3 bases, with 15 bases between. CDR3 length: 14 residues. Per the germline V gene, CDR1 is DFQATT and CDR2 is SNEGSKA (reference sequence). CDR3 region: CSARGGGSTDTQYF. DNA of the CDR3: TGCAGTGCTCGAGGGGGGGGATCAACAGATACGCAGTATTTT.

The chain carries TRBV10-3 and TRBJ2-4, with D unresolved. CDR1 is ENHRY, CDR2 SYGVKD, per germline. The CDR3 has 17 residues. The ends were cut back, 0 bases at V and 1 base at J, with 13 bases in the middle. The CDR3 region has the DNA TGTGCCATCAGTGAGTCTCAAGGGTGGACGGCCAAAAACATTCAGTACTTC. Protein: CAISESQGWTAKNIQYF.

The chain recombines TRBV28 with TRBJ2-1; tentative D call: TRBD2 (7 bases). Germline V gene sequence: CDR1 MDHEN, CDR2 SYDVKM. CDR3 size: 16 residues. The ends were cut back, 3 bases at V and 0 bases at J, with 12 bases in the middle. The CDR3 DNA reads as TGTGCCAGCAGTTTGGGGGGGCTGTTCTCCTACAATGAGCAGTTCTTC. It yields the protein CASSLGGLFSYNEQFF.

The rearrangement links TRBV27 to TRBJ1-2, with TRBD1 matching over 7 bases. Germline CDR1 and CDR2: MNHEY and SMNVEV (reference sequence). Trimming removed 0 bases from V and 4 bases from J; junction bases left unmatched: 8. The CDR3 spans 16 residues. CDR3 amino acids: CASSLSGRQGIYGYTF. In nucleotides, the CDR3 is TGTGCCAGCAGTTTATCCGGAAGACAGGGCATCTATGGCTACACCTTC.

For the CDR3, the DNA is TGTGCCAGCAGTTTAGAGAGCGGGGTGAGCGGGGGGGCAAGCACAGATACGCAGTATTTT. Amino acids: CASSLESGVSGGASTDTQYF. This sequence joins TRBV12-3 or TRBV12-4 and TRBJ2-3; TRBD2 agrees at 10 bases. This CDR3 is built from 20 residues. The trim removed 1 base at V and 0 bases at J, leaving 13 bases unmatched.

This clonotype was recorded once. The rearrangement links TRBV5-1 to TRBJ1-3, with D hard to call. With 4 bases removed from V and 7 bases from J, the gap between germline ends came to 15 bases. The CDR3 has 14 amino acids. The germline V gene encodes CDR1 SGHRS and CDR2 YFSETQ. The DNA for the CDR3 is TGCGCCAGCAGCGAGATGGATCTCTGGAACACCATATATTTT. Protein product: CASSEMDLWNTIYF.

V gene TRBV5-1 combines with J gene TRBJ2-3, with 8 bases that match TRBD2. CDR1 and CDR2 (germline): SGHRS, YFSETQ. CDR3 size: 16 residues. Trimming removed 2 bases from V and 4 bases from J; junction bases left unmatched: 9. Here the CDR3 DNA reads TGCGCCAGCAGCTTCTATTCCAGCGGGGGAGCAGATACGCAGTATTTT. Its translation: CASSFYSSGGADTQYF.

This chain uses TRBV7-2 with TRBJ2-7; D might be TRBD2 (5 bases). Germline V CDR1 and CDR2: SGHTA, FQGNSA. V was trimmed by 1 base and J by 4 bases, leaving 14 bases between them. CDR3 length equals 15 residues. The chain's CDR3 is CASSLDAGNRYEQYF. The CDR3 region has the DNA TGTGCCAGCAGCTTAGATGCCGGGAACAGATACGAGCAGTACTTC.

This clonotype was observed once. This sequence joins TRBV28 and TRBJ2-7, with D unclear. The ends were cut back, 4 bases at V and 6 bases at J, with 13 bases in the middle. The CDR3 sequence is 13 residues long. In germline, CDR1 is MDHEN, CDR2 SYDVKM. CDR3 coding DNA: TGTGCCAGCAGTTATAGTACAGTCCCCGAGCAGTACTTC. This codes for CASSYSTVPEQYF.

The chain employs TRBV20-1 and TRBJ2-7, with TRBD2 matching over 7 bases. Germline V gene lookup returns CDR1 DFQATT and CDR2 SNEGSKA (reference sequence). Unmatched junction bases numbered 7, after V lost 5 bases and J lost 6 bases. CDR3 length: 12 residues. The CDR3 reads CSAVGLGLEQYF. CDR3 in DNA: TGCAGTGCTGTCGGACTAGGGCTCGAGCAGTACTTC.

The chain has TRBV11-2 and TRBJ1-2, with D maybe TRBD1 (5 bases). The CDR3 length is 15 residues. The germline CDR1 and CDR2 sequences are SGHAT and FQNNGV. V was clipped by 4 bases and J by 6 bases, with 18 bases between them. CDR3 nucleotides: TGTGCCAGCAGCTCGGGGGGGATAGGGCCGGATGGCTACACCTTC. It yields the protein CASSSGGIGPDGYTF.

In this sample, this clonotype turned up a few times. The chain has TRBV3-1 and TRBJ2-1, with a possible D match to TRBD1 (6 bases). The V and J ends lost 6 bases and 2 bases respectively, with 11 bases between them. This CDR3 region has 14 residues. Germline CDR1 is LGHDT and CDR2 is YNNKEL (reference sequence). The CDR3 bases are TGTGCCAGCAGTCCGGGACACACCTACAATGAGCAGTTCTTC. It specifies CASSPGHTYNEQFF.